The 9 T cell receptor beta chains given below trace back to one sample, sequenced in a study of graft-versus-host responses after intestinal transplantation (dated by TCRdb to about 2021). The time point label of this sample denotes: cells obtained before transplantation from donor or recipient. These receptors are not linked to any known antigen. The library was generated by the immunoSEQ multiplex PCR assay. This immuneACCESS table, as held by TCRdb, lists in-frame sequences with V and J called but not all clones. Of the missing ones, under half trace to an unresolved V gene in checked studies; the others have no known cause. This sample lists some 90,000 clones; almost 90% were detected once. Jointly, the top ten make up around 0.11% of the sample. The source was unstimulated CD4+ T cells sorted from spleen or lymph node cells, collected before intestinal transplant. These receptors originate from a human donor who received an intestinal transplant.

The V call is TRBV27, the J call TRBJ1-1; D not certain. There are 13 residues in the CDR3. CDR1 and CDR2 from the germline V gene are MNHEY and SMNVEV (reference sequence). Trimming took 0 bases from V and 10 from J, leaving 12 bases between them. CDR3 nucleotide sequence: TGTGCCAGCAGTTTATCGTCGGGTTTGGGAGCTTTCTTT. Amino acids: CASSLSSGLGAFF.

The chain uses TRBV6-1 and TRBJ1-1; D is possibly TRBD1 (5 bases). CDR1 is MNHNS and CDR2 is SASEGT in the germline V gene. This CDR3 has 14 amino acids. V was trimmed by 3 bases and J by 3 bases, leaving 11 bases between them. CDR3 loop: CASSDRVRDTEAFF. CDR3 DNA: TGTGCCAGCAGTGACAGGGTTAGGGACACTGAAGCTTTCTTT.

This clone has more than one count but fewer than ten. The chain has TRBV7-9 and TRBJ2-7; D is ambiguous. CDR3 length: 12 residues. V lost 5 bases to trimming and J lost 1 base, with 6 bases between them. Germline loops: CDR1 SEHNR, CDR2 FQNEAQ (reference sequence). The CDR3 reads CASSPRSYEQYF. For the CDR3, the DNA is TGTGCCAGCAGCCCCCGGTCCTACGAGCAGTACTTC.

The rearrangement uses TRBV5-6 and TRBJ1-5; D uncertain. V lost 0 bases and J lost 3, with 7 bases in between. There are 14 residues in the CDR3. CDR1 and CDR2 (germline): SGHDT, YYEEEE. CDR3 nucleotides: TGTGCCAGCAGCTTGGTAACTGACAATCAGCCCCAGCATTTT. Translation gives CASSLVTDNQPQHF. The variable domain in full, with the rest retrieved from reference TRBV5-6 and TRBJ1-5, is DAGVTQSPTHLIKTRGQQVTLRCSPKSGHDTVSWYQQALGQGPQFIFQYYEEEERQRGNFPDRFSGHQFPNYSSELNVNALLLGDSALYLCASSLVTDNQPQHFGDGTRLSIL.

This chain connects TRBV5-1 to TRBJ2-3; D ambiguous. The CDR3 extends over 11 amino acids. The V gene's germline CDR1 is SGHRS and CDR2 YFSETQ. Trimming removed 3 bases from V and 3 bases from J, with 2 bases in between. The CDR3 DNA reads TGCGCCAGCAGCTCAACAGATACGCAGTATTTT. This codes for CASSSTDTQYF.

The rearrangement joins TRBV7-3 to TRBJ1-1; 8 positions match TRBD1. V shed 5 bases and J 7 bases; nucleotides not matched to a gene: 6. The CDR3 contains 13 residues. Germline values: CDR1 SGHTA, CDR2 FQGTGA. DNA for the CDR3: TGTGCCAGCAGCCCAGGGGGCGGACTTGAAGCTTTCTTT. Translated, it gives CASSPGGGLEAFF.

J is TRBJ2-7 and V is TRBV5-6; weak D call: TRBD1 (6 bases). V shed 6 bases and J shed 5 bases, with 12 bases lying between them. CDR1 and CDR2 from the germline V gene are SGHDT and YYEEEE. The CDR3 is 12 amino acids. The CDR3 sequence is CASTSDSNEQYF. The CDR3 nucleotides read TGTGCCAGCACCTCGGACAGTAACGAGCAGTACTTC.

In DNA, the CDR3 is TGTGCCAGCAGAGTCGACGGAGACTATGGCTACACCTTC. Translated, it gives CASRVDGDYGYTF. This chain links TRBV2 with TRBJ1-2; D is unclear. This CDR3 has 13 residues. Per germline, CDR1 SNHLY and CDR2 FYNNEI. The germline V and J ends were trimmed by 6 bases and 3 bases, with 11 bases remaining between them.

This chain links TRBV6-5 with TRBJ1-2; tentatively, D is TRBD1 (5 bases). The CDR3 totals 13 residues. V lost 5 bases, J lost 8 bases, and 15 bases lay in between. The germline V gene encodes CDR1 MNHEY and CDR2 SVGAGI. DNA for the CDR3: TGTGCCAGCAGTCCACATGGGGGGATAGGCTACACCTTC. It codes for CASSPHGGIGYTF.